The clone carrying this TCR beta chain was seen only a few times. As yet, its antigen is unknown. This sample is drawn from a study of regulatory T cells in long-lasting Graves disease. Assembly of TCR beta libraries relied on iRepertoire HTBI primers together with Arm-PCR of CDR3 regions. One entry per CDR3 protein results from TCRdb running MiXCR on the multiplex PCR reads. The table includes fewer than 400,000 distinct CDR3 sequences, more than 20% detected once. This sample's time point: persistent/refractory GD, antithyroid drugs over 5 years with positive TRAb. There was RNA extracted from PBMCs, and the TCR library was made from it. American Thyroid Association guidelines defined Graves' disease diagnosis. Overall study results and limits: Small sample size may have lowered accuracy. Relative to newly diagnosed Graves' patients, persistent ones had lower TCR diversity.

Trimming cost V 3 bases and J 2 bases, with 14 bases left between them. This CDR3 has 15 residues. Germline CDR1 is SEHNR and CDR2 is FQNEAQ (reference sequence). The gene calls are TRBV7-9 and TRBJ2-7, with D uncertain. This specimen consisted of peripheral blood mononuclear cells (PBMCs), obtained when the disease was refractory, from a patient treated with antithyroid drugs. This receptor was taken from a female donor with Graves disease. The CDR3: CASSFGAGPTYEQYF. As DNA, the CDR3 is TGTGCCAGCAGCTTTGGCGCAGGACCTACCTACGAGCAGTACTTC. The variable domain in full, completed from reference TRBV7-9 and TRBJ2-7, reads DTGVSQNPRHKITKRGQNVTFRCDPISEHNRLYWYRQTLGQGPEFLTYFQNEAQLEKSRLLSDRFSAERPKGSFSTLEIQRTEQGDSAMYLCASSFGAGPTYEQYFGPGTRLTVT.